This T cell receptor beta chain was recorded in a study of identical twins. Notes on the study in general: Memory repertoires lacked the insertion deficit that abundant cord blood beta clonotypes showed.

This clonotype was detected a few times. Its antigen is not known. A single record per CDR3 protein comes from TCRdb applying MiXCR to the 5' RACE reads. In the table there are more than 600,000 distinct CDR3 sequences, around a sixth of which are singletons. Unmatched junction bases numbered 3, after V lost 4 bases and J lost 0 bases. This CDR3 contains 15 residues. CDR1 is KGHSH, CDR2 LQKENI, per germline. The same sample was also used in a study of T cells expressing NK-cell markers. According to that study: Each of roughly six donors carried dominant NKG2C+ clonotypes accounting for about 1.0-7.5% of CD8+ T cells. HCMV specificity of expanded NKG2C+ T cell clones remained unclear.

The V gene is TRBV18, the J gene TRBJ2-1; 7 bases agree with TRBD1. This clonotype was sampled from a woman between 18 and 29 years old in good health. The sample was PBMCs. The CDR3 sequence: CASSQGQISYNEQFF. DNA for the CDR3: TGTGCCAGCTCACAGGGACAGATCTCCTACAATGAGCAGTTCTTC.